A selection of T cell receptor beta chains follows, all from one sample in a study of blood T cell repertoires in COVID-19. Measured with immunoSEQ multiplex PCR; TCRdb has only the in-frame clones, and not every one. This sample has over 35,000 clones; about 88% occur once, and the top ten carry 2.4%. The sample taken for sequencing was peripheral blood. The receptors shown here come from a human donor in a cohort sampled during active COVID-19. CDR3s include the opening cysteine and the closing phenylalanine or tryptophan. The D gene is left open where the match is weak. Clone size is shown for a subset of rows, as once, few, many or a class of expanded clone.

v_gene,d_gene,j_gene,abundance,CDR3aa,CDR3nt
TRBV2,NA,TRBJ1-1,NA,CASSETMGGVTEAFF,TGTGCCAGCAGTGAAACGATGGGGGGAGTGACTGAAGCTTTCTTT
TRBV7-2,NA,TRBJ2-5,few,CASSFSWGGRVYQETQYF,TGTGCCAGCAGCTTCTCGTGGGGGGGCCGGGTTTATCAAGAGACCCAGTACTTC
TRBV20-1,NA,TRBJ2-7,NA,CSASPLLGQAYEQYF,TGCAGTGCTAGTCCCCTGCTGGGGCAAGCCTACGAGCAGTACTTC
TRBV6-6,TRBD1,TRBJ1-1,NA,CASSYEQGDTEAFF,TGTGCCAGCAGTTACGAGCAGGGGGACACTGAAGCTTTCTTT
TRBV19,NA,TRBJ1-6,NA,CASSIVTALRSPLHF,TGTGCCAGTAGTATAGTGACTGCCCTACGTTCACCCCTCCACTTT
TRBV28,NA,TRBJ1-1,NA,CASSLWSSGGRGVGTEAFF,TGTGCCAGCAGTTTATGGAGCAGTGGGGGCAGGGGTGTTGGGACTGAAGCTTTCTTT
TRBV25-1,TRBD1,TRBJ1-4,NA,CASSGHRGLGEKLFF,TGTGCCAGCAGTGGACACAGGGGGCTGGGAGAAAAACTGTTTTTT
TRBV30,NA,TRBJ1-3,NA,CAWRAYSGNTIYF,TGTGCCTGGAGAGCGTACTCTGGAAACACCATATATTTT
TRBV5-1,TRBD2,TRBJ2-7,NA,CASSGSGGPYEQYF,TGCGCCAGCAGCGGGAGCGGGGGGCCCTACGAGCAGTACTTC
TRBV19,NA,TRBJ2-3,NA,CASSINRADTQYF,TGTGCCAGTAGTATCAACAGGGCAGATACGCAGTATTTT
TRBV30,NA,TRBJ2-3,NA,CAWRERALSTDTQYF,TGTGCCTGGAGGGAGCGCGCCCTTAGCACAGATACGCAGTATTTT
TRBV12-3/TRBV12-4,TRBD1,TRBJ1-4,NA,CASSLDRGEKLFF,TGTGCCAGCAGTTTGGACAGGGGGGAAAAACTGTTTTTT
TRBV3-1/TRBV3-2,TRBD2,TRBJ2-7,NA,CASSQLAGGSYEQYF,TGTGCCAGCAGCCAGCTAGCGGGCGGATCCTACGAGCAGTACTTC
TRBV5-6,NA,TRBJ1-2,NA,CASSLVRGYYGYTF,TGTGCCAGCAGCTTGGTCCGGGGTTACTATGGCTACACCTTC
TRBV5-1,NA,TRBJ2-7,few,CASSSTRSYEQYF,TGCGCCAGCAGCTCGACACGTTCCTACGAGCAGTACTTC
TRBV5-4,NA,TRBJ2-3,few,CASSLGGGVTDTQYF,TGTGCCAGCAGCTTGGGGGGCGGGGTCACAGATACGCAGTATTTT
TRBV5-4,NA,TRBJ1-1,NA,CASRRGGRTEAFF,TGTGCCAGCCGACGGGGGGGGAGGACTGAAGCTTTCTTT
TRBV6-6,NA,TRBJ2-1,few,CASSYTGSYNEQFF,TGTGCCAGCAGTTACACAGGGAGCTACAATGAGCAGTTCTTC
TRBV27,TRBD1,TRBJ1-2,NA,CASSDRGYGYTF,TGTGCCAGCAGTGACAGGGGCTATGGCTACACCTTC
TRBV5-4,TRBD2,TRBJ2-1,NA,CASSPGLAGGTAYNEQFF,TGTGCCAGCAGTCCGGGACTAGCGGGGGGGACAGCCTACAATGAGCAGTTCTTC
TRBV30,NA,TRBJ2-5,NA,CAWSKRGGETQYF,TGTGCCTGGAGTAAAAGGGGGGGAGAGACCCAGTACTTC
TRBV5-1,NA,TRBJ2-1,once,CASSLGVSVGGGNNEQFF,TGCGCCAGCAGCTTGGGTGTTTCGGTCGGGGGTGGTAACAATGAGCAGTTCTTC
TRBV27,NA,TRBJ1-2,NA,CASRPQGTYGYTF,TGTGCCAGCAGACCTCAGGGGACCTATGGCTACACCTTC
TRBV3-1/TRBV3-2,TRBD2,TRBJ2-5,few,CASSSGRGGQETQYF,TGTGCCAGCAGCTCCGGGCGGGGGGGTCAAGAGACCCAGTACTTC
TRBV19,NA,TRBJ1-5,NA,CASSAGLSQPQHF,TGTGCCAGTAGTGCGGGCCTCAGCCAGCCCCAGCATTTT
TRBV27,TRBD1,TRBJ2-7,NA,CASSVEWDSYEQYF,TGTGCCAGCAGTGTAGAATGGGACAGTTACGAGCAGTACTTC
TRBV6-6,TRBD1,TRBJ1-3,once,CASRSTGFGNTIYF,TGTGCCAGCAGGTCGACAGGGTTTGGAAACACCATATATTTT
TRBV30,TRBD1,TRBJ1-6,NA,CAWSVDRGKNSPLHF,TGTGCCTGGAGTGTTGACAGGGGGAAAAATTCACCCCTCCACTTT
TRBV11-3,NA,TRBJ2-3,NA,CASSLDGVAVDTQYF,TGTGCCAGCAGCTTAGATGGGGTAGCGGTGGATACGCAGTATTTT